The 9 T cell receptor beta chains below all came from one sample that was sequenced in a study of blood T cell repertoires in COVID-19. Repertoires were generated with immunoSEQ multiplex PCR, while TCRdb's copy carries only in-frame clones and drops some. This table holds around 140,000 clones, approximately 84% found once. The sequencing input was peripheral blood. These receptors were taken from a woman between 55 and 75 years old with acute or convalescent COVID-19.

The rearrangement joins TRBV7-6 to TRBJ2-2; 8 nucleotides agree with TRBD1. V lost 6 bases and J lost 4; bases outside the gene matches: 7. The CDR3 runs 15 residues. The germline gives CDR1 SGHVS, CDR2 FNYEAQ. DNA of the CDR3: TGTGCCAGCAGAGGACAGGGTGGTGGCACCGGGGAGCTGTTTTTT. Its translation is CASRGQGGGTGELFF.

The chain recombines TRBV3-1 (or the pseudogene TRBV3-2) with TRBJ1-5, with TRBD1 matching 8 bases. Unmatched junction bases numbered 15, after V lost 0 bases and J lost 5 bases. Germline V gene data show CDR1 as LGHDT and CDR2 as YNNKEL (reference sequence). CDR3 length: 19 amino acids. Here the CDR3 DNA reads TGTGCCAGCAGCCAAGATCAGACTCCACCGGGACAGGTTTATCAGCCCCAGCATTTT. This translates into CASSQDQTPPGQVYQPQHF.

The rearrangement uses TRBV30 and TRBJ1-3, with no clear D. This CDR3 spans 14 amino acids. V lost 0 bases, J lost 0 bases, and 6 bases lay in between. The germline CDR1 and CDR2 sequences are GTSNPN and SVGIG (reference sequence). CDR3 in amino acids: CAWSVEISGNTIYF. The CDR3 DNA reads TGTGCCTGGAGTGTCGAGATCTCTGGAAACACCATATATTTT.

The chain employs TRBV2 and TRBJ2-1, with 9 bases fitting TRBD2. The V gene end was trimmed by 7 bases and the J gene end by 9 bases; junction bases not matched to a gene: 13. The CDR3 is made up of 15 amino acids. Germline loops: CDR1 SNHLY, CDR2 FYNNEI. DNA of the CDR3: TGTGCCAGCAAGGGTTTACTAGCGGGCTCCGGTGAGCAGTTCTTC. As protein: CASKGLLAGSGEQFF.

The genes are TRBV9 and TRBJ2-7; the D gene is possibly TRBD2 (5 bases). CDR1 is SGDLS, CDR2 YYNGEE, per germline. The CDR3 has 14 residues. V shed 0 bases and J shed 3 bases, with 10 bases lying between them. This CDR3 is CASSVGAEVYEQYF. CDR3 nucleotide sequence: TGTGCCAGCAGCGTAGGGGCGGAGGTCTACGAGCAGTACTTC. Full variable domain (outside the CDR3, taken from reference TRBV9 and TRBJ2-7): DSGVTQTPKHLITATGQRVTLRCSPRSGDLSVYWYQQSLDQGLQFLIQYYNGEERAKGNILERFSAQQFPDLHSELNLSSLELGDSALYFCASSVGAEVYEQYFGPGTRLTVT.

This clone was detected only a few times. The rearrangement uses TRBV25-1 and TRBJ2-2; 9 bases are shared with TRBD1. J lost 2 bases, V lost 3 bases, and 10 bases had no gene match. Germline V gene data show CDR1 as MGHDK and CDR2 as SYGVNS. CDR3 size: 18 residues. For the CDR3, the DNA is TGTGCCAGCAGTGAGGGGACAGGGCGCCTGACTAACACCGGGGAGCTGTTTTTT. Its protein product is CASSEGTGRLTNTGELFF.

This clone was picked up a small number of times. CDR3 in amino acids: CATREVDEAFF. CDR3 nucleotides: TGTGCCACCAGAGAGGTGGATGAAGCTTTCTTT. The rearrangement links TRBV2 to TRBJ1-1; unclear D gene. Germline V gene sequence: CDR1 SNHLY, CDR2 FYNNEI. The CDR3 runs to 11 residues. The V end was cut by 10 bases, the J end by 7 bases, with 13 bases between.

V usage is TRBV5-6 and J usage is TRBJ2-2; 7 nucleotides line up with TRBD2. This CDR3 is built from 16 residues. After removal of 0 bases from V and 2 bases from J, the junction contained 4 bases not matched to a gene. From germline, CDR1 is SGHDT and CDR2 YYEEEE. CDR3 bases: TGTGCCAGCAGCTTGGCGGGGAGGGGAAACACCGGGGAGCTGTTTTTT. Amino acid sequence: CASSLAGRGNTGELFF.

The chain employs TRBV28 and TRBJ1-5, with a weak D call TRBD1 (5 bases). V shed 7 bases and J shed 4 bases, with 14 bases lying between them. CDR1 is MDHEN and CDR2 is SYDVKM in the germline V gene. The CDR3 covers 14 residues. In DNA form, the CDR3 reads TGTGCCAGCACTACATACGGGGGGAATCAGCCCCAGCATTTT. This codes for CASTTYGGNQPQHF.